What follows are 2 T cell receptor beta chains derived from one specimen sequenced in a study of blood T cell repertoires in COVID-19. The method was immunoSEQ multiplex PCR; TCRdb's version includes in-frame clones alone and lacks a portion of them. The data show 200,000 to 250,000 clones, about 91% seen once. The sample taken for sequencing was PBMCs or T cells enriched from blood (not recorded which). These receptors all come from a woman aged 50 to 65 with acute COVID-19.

The CDR3 loop is CAISPGTPNTEAFF. CDR3 nucleotides: TGTGCCATCAGTCCCGGGACACCGAACACTGAAGCTTTCTTT. The chain carries TRBV10-3 and TRBJ1-1; D is perhaps TRBD1 (6 bases). CDR3 length equals 14 residues. Trimming removed 5 bases at V and 1 base at J, with 11 bases between. The germline CDR1 and CDR2 sequences are ENHRY and SYGVKD.

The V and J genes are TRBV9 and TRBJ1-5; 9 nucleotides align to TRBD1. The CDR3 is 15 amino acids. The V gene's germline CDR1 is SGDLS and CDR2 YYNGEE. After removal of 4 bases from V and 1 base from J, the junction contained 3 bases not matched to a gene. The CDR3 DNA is TGTGCCAGCAGCCCCGGACAGGGGAGCAATCAGCCCCAGCATTTT. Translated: CASSPGQGSNQPQHF.